The rows below give T cell receptor beta chains drawn from one sample of a study of radiotherapy plus CTLA-4 blockade in lung cancer. Some clones are missing from TCRdb's copy, which holds only in-frame ones; the method was immunoSEQ multiplex PCR. Here the sample spans more than 25,000 clones, around 85% being singletons. This sample comprised peripheral blood, obtained from a patient treated with radiotherapy plus ipilimumab. The receptors stem from a human donor with non-small cell lung cancer who had stable disease on radiotherapy plus ipilimumab. CDR3s include the opening cysteine and the closing phenylalanine or tryptophan. The D gene is left open where the match is weak. Only part of the rows carry a size: once, few, many, or a class if the clone is expanded.

j_call: TRBJ1-1
v_call: TRBV5-4
clone_size: .
d_call: TRBD1
cdr3_nt: TGTGCCAGCAGCTTGGGGGACAGGGGTTTCCTTGAAGCTTTCTTT
cdr3_aa: CASSLGDRGFLEAFF

j_call: TRBJ2-3
v_call: TRBV5-1
clone_size: .
d_call: TRBD2
cdr3_nt: TGCGCCAGCAGCTTGGGACTAGCGGGGGAAGATACGCAGTATTTT
cdr3_aa: CASSLGLAGEDTQYF

j_call: TRBJ2-1
v_call: TRBV28
clone_size: .
d_call: TRBD2
cdr3_nt: TGTGCCAGCGCGGGGACTAGCGGGGGGGACTCCTACAATGAGCAGTTCTTC
cdr3_aa: CASAGTSGGDSYNEQFF

j_call: TRBJ2-2
v_call: TRBV5-1
clone_size: .
d_call: .
cdr3_nt: TGCGCCAGCAGCTTGGGAGGACAGACAAGAGCTACCGGGGAGCTGTTTTTT
cdr3_aa: CASSLGGQTRATGELFF

j_call: TRBJ2-1
v_call: TRBV7-2
clone_size: .
d_call: TRBD1
cdr3_nt: TGTGCCAGCAGCCTCCTCGGACAGGCGAGCGTGGGGCAGTTCTTC
cdr3_aa: CASSLLGQASVGQFF

j_call: TRBJ2-6
v_call: TRBV19
clone_size: .
d_call: .
cdr3_nt: TGTGCCAGTAGTATCGCGACTGGCCAAGGGGCCAACGTCCTGACTTTC
cdr3_aa: CASSIATGQGANVLTF

j_call: TRBJ1-2
v_call: TRBV2
clone_size: .
d_call: TRBD1
cdr3_nt: TGTGCCAGCAGTGGACAGGGGGAGAGGTATGGCTACACCTTC
cdr3_aa: CASSGQGERYGYTF

j_call: TRBJ2-5
v_call: TRBV5-1
clone_size: .
d_call: .
cdr3_nt: TGCGCCAGCAGCGAGAAAACCCCACAGGGTACCCAGTACTTC
cdr3_aa: CASSEKTPQGTQYF

j_call: TRBJ1-3
v_call: TRBV18
clone_size: few
d_call: .
cdr3_nt: TGTGCCAGCTCCGGGCCGGACACAGCTGGAAACACCATATATTTT
cdr3_aa: CASSGPDTAGNTIYF

j_call: TRBJ1-6
v_call: TRBV28
clone_size: .
d_call: TRBD1
cdr3_nt: TGTGCCAGCAAATTGGGACAGTATAATTCACCCCTCCACTTT
cdr3_aa: CASKLGQYNSPLHF

j_call: TRBJ2-2
v_call: TRBV9
clone_size: .
d_call: TRBD2
cdr3_nt: TGTGCCAGCAGCGCTCTCGGGGGGGCTAACACCGGGGAGCTGTTTTTT
cdr3_aa: CASSALGGANTGELFF

j_call: TRBJ1-2
v_call: TRBV5-1
clone_size: .
d_call: .
cdr3_nt: TGCGCCAGCAGCTTGGCGACGGGAGGCTACACCTTC
cdr3_aa: CASSLATGGYTF

j_call: TRBJ1-1
v_call: TRBV9
clone_size: .
d_call: .
cdr3_nt: TGTGCCAGCAGCGTAGTCGAAGGGACTGAAGCTTTCTTT
cdr3_aa: CASSVVEGTEAFF

j_call: TRBJ1-2
v_call: TRBV27
clone_size: .
d_call: .
cdr3_nt: TGTGCCAGCAGCCCCTCCGGACAGTCTGTTGGCTACACCTTC
cdr3_aa: CASSPSGQSVGYTF

j_call: TRBJ1-1
v_call: TRBV10-1
clone_size: .
d_call: TRBD1
cdr3_nt: TGCGCCAGCAGTGACCGTCAGGGGGTTAACACTGAAGCTTTCTTT
cdr3_aa: CASSDRQGVNTEAFF

j_call: TRBJ1-2
v_call: TRBV29-1
clone_size: .
d_call: TRBD1
cdr3_nt: TGCAGCGCTGGACAGGGAGCTAACTATGGCTACACCTTC
cdr3_aa: CSAGQGANYGYTF

j_call: TRBJ1-2
v_call: TRBV7-2
clone_size: .
d_call: TRBD1
cdr3_nt: TGTGCCAGCAGCTCCGGACAGGGGTCACGGGTGGATGGCTACACCTTC
cdr3_aa: CASSSGQGSRVDGYTF

j_call: TRBJ2-2
v_call: TRBV29-1
clone_size: once
d_call: .
cdr3_nt: TGCAGCGCCAGGCCAAACACCGGGGAGCTGTTTTTT
cdr3_aa: CSARPNTGELFF

j_call: TRBJ2-5
v_call: TRBV19
clone_size: .
d_call: TRBD1
cdr3_nt: TGTGCCAGTACCACCACCCCGGGACAGGGGAGACGGACCCAGTACTTC
cdr3_aa: CASTTTPGQGRRTQYF

j_call: TRBJ2-4
v_call: TRBV18
clone_size: .
d_call: TRBD1
cdr3_nt: TGTGCCAGCTCGAGTGGACAGGGGGCTGCGGGCATTCAGTACTTC
cdr3_aa: CASSSGQGAAGIQYF

j_call: TRBJ1-1
v_call: TRBV6-1
clone_size: .
d_call: .
cdr3_nt: TGTGCCAGCAGTACAGGGTTCGAAGCTTTCTTT
cdr3_aa: CASSTGFEAFF

j_call: TRBJ2-5
v_call: TRBV6-5
clone_size: .
d_call: TRBD2
cdr3_nt: TGTGCCAGCAGTTACGAAGTAGCGGGGGGGCCCGAGACCCAGTACTTC
cdr3_aa: CASSYEVAGGPETQYF

j_call: TRBJ2-5
v_call: TRBV18
clone_size: .
d_call: .
cdr3_nt: TGTGCCAGCTCACCTAAACCAACAACCAACCAAGAGACCCAGTACTTC
cdr3_aa: CASSPKPTTNQETQYF

j_call: TRBJ1-3
v_call: TRBV28
clone_size: .
d_call: TRBD1
cdr3_nt: TGTGCCAGTTATTCTCAGGACAGGGGGCACGGAAACACCATATATTTT
cdr3_aa: CASYSQDRGHGNTIYF

j_call: TRBJ1-2
v_call: TRBV4-3
clone_size: .
d_call: .
cdr3_nt: TGCGCCAGCAGCCCCTCAGGGGCCGGGGCTAACTATGGCTACACCTTC
cdr3_aa: CASSPSGAGANYGYTF

j_call: TRBJ2-5
v_call: TRBV18
clone_size: .
d_call: .
cdr3_nt: TGTGCCAGCTCACGAAGGGAGCAAGAGACCCAGTACTTC
cdr3_aa: CASSRREQETQYF

j_call: TRBJ2-5
v_call: TRBV11-2
clone_size: .
d_call: TRBD2
cdr3_nt: TGTGCCAGCAGCTTCCCACTAGCGGGGGTAAAAGAGACCCAGTACTTC
cdr3_aa: CASSFPLAGVKETQYF

j_call: TRBJ1-3
v_call: TRBV11-3
clone_size: few
d_call: .
cdr3_nt: TGTGCCAGCAGCTCAACAGGGTTGTCCACCATATATTTT
cdr3_aa: CASSSTGLSTIYF

j_call: TRBJ2-3
v_call: TRBV4-1
clone_size: once
d_call: .
cdr3_nt: TGCGCCAGCAGCCAAGATCGTAAGCGGTCAGGGGAATCCACAGATACGCAGTATTTT
cdr3_aa: CASSQDRKRSGESTDTQYF

j_call: TRBJ2-2
v_call: TRBV19
clone_size: .
d_call: .
cdr3_nt: TGTGCCAGTAGTATAGTCCCCGCCGGGGAGCTGTTTTTT
cdr3_aa: CASSIVPAGELFF

j_call: TRBJ2-2
v_call: TRBV5-1
clone_size: .
d_call: TRBD1
cdr3_nt: TGCGCCAGCAGCTTGGCCCTAGGGACAGGGGGCGCGGCCGGGGAGCTGTTTTTT
cdr3_aa: CASSLALGTGGAAGELFF

j_call: TRBJ1-5
v_call: TRBV5-1
clone_size: .
d_call: .
cdr3_nt: TGCGCCAGCAGCTTGACAGGATTTAGCAATCAGCCCCAGCATTTT
cdr3_aa: CASSLTGFSNQPQHF

j_call: TRBJ1-1
v_call: TRBV7-3
clone_size: .
d_call: TRBD1
cdr3_nt: TGTGCCAGCAGCTTAACAACCCCGAGAATACAGGGGGCGGACACTGAAGCTTTCTTT
cdr3_aa: CASSLTTPRIQGADTEAFF

j_call: TRBJ2-1
v_call: TRBV6-5
clone_size: .
d_call: .
cdr3_nt: TGTGCCAGCCGCCGAAATCAGCGGAATGAGCAGTTCTTC
cdr3_aa: CASRRNQRNEQFF

j_call: TRBJ1-6
v_call: TRBV7-2
clone_size: .
d_call: .
cdr3_nt: TGTGCCAGCAGCTTTAATACTGATTCACCCCTCCACTTT
cdr3_aa: CASSFNTDSPLHF

j_call: TRBJ1-2
v_call: TRBV5-1
clone_size: .
d_call: TRBD1
cdr3_nt: TGCGCCAGCAGCCCCGGCGGGTCCAGGGGGCGCGTAGGTTTCCTGGATGGCTACACCTTC
cdr3_aa: CASSPGGSRGRVGFLDGYTF

j_call: TRBJ1-4
v_call: TRBV10-3
clone_size: once
d_call: TRBD1
cdr3_nt: TGTGCCATCCAGGGGGGGGTAAAAGAAAAACTGTTTTTT
cdr3_aa: CAIQGGVKEKLFF

j_call: TRBJ2-5
v_call: TRBV6-5
clone_size: .
d_call: TRBD2
cdr3_nt: TGTGCCAGCAGCCAATTGGGGGGGTTCGGAGAGACCCAGTACTTC
cdr3_aa: CASSQLGGFGETQYF

j_call: TRBJ1-1
v_call: TRBV19
clone_size: .
d_call: .
cdr3_nt: TGTGCCAGTAGTATAGTATCGGGGGGGAACACTGAAGCTTTCTTT
cdr3_aa: CASSIVSGGNTEAFF

j_call: TRBJ2-2
v_call: TRBV5-1
clone_size: .
d_call: .
cdr3_nt: TGCGCCAGCAGCTTGTCGACCAACTCTCTGGGTACCGGGGAGCTGTTTTTT
cdr3_aa: CASSLSTNSLGTGELFF

j_call: TRBJ1-5
v_call: TRBV7-9
clone_size: .
d_call: TRBD1
cdr3_nt: TGTGCCAGCAGCTCTGGGACAGGCCTCTATCAGCCCCAGCATTTT
cdr3_aa: CASSSGTGLYQPQHF

j_call: TRBJ1-1
v_call: TRBV10-2
clone_size: .
d_call: .
cdr3_nt: TGCGCCAGCAATCAAGGGCCTGAAGCTTTCTTT
cdr3_aa: CASNQGPEAFF

j_call: TRBJ1-1
v_call: TRBV18
clone_size: .
d_call: TRBD1
cdr3_nt: TGTGCCAGCTCACCCCCGACAGGGTGGAACACTGAAGCTTTCTTT
cdr3_aa: CASSPPTGWNTEAFF

j_call: TRBJ1-5
v_call: TRBV28
clone_size: .
d_call: .
cdr3_nt: TGTGCCAGCAGTTTTCCCGGGAGTGGCAATCAGCCCCAGCATTTT
cdr3_aa: CASSFPGSGNQPQHF

j_call: TRBJ1-2
v_call: TRBV19
clone_size: once
d_call: .
cdr3_nt: TGTGCCAGTAGTATAGCTGGGGCAGTTTCTAACTATGGCTACACCTTC
cdr3_aa: CASSIAGAVSNYGYTF

j_call: TRBJ1-2
v_call: TRBV4-1
clone_size: .
d_call: .
cdr3_nt: TGCGCCAGCAGCCAGGGGGGGCTCTCAAGAAACTATGGCTACACCTTC
cdr3_aa: CASSQGGLSRNYGYTF

j_call: TRBJ1-4
v_call: TRBV4-1
clone_size: .
d_call: .
cdr3_nt: TGCGCCAGCAGCCAAGAAGGGGGGAACGGGAATGAAAAACTGTTTTTT
cdr3_aa: CASSQEGGNGNEKLFF

j_call: TRBJ1-2
v_call: TRBV7-2
clone_size: .
d_call: TRBD1
cdr3_nt: TGTGCCAGCAGCTCAACCGGGACAGTGAGTAATGGCTACACCTTC
cdr3_aa: CASSSTGTVSNGYTF

j_call: TRBJ1-1
v_call: TRBV7-2
clone_size: .
d_call: .
cdr3_nt: TGTGCCAGCAGCTTAGACAACCGGGGGACTGAAGCTTTCTTT
cdr3_aa: CASSLDNRGTEAFF

j_call: TRBJ2-7
v_call: TRBV4-1
clone_size: .
d_call: TRBD1
cdr3_nt: TGCGCCAGCAGCCAAGATCAATGGGCTGGACAGGGGGGCGAGCAGTACTTC
cdr3_aa: CASSQDQWAGQGGEQYF

j_call: TRBJ2-1
v_call: TRBV9
clone_size: .
d_call: TRBD2
cdr3_nt: TGTGCCAGCAGCGTAGGTGCGGGGGGACACAATGAGCAGTTCTTC
cdr3_aa: CASSVGAGGHNEQFF

j_call: TRBJ2-6
v_call: TRBV10-3
clone_size: few
d_call: .
cdr3_nt: TGTGCCATCAAGAGAGGGTTTGGGGCCAACGTCCTGACTTTC
cdr3_aa: CAIKRGFGANVLTF